This T cell receptor (beta chain) came from a study of regulatory T cells in long-lasting Graves disease. This clonotype was detected ten times or more. No antigen is known for it. V lost 7 bases and J lost 5, with 20 bases in between. Germline CDR1 and CDR2: SNHLY and FYNNEI. The CDR3 has 15 amino acids. The time point was: persistent/refractory GD, antithyroid drugs over 5 years with positive TRAb. Following extraction of RNA from PBMCs, that RNA was used to make the TCR library. Patients were from an endocrinology department in Xi'an, China. Study-level points and caveats: Persistent disease samples used TRBV28, TRBJ1-2 and TRBJ2-5 preferentially.

Arm-PCR of CDR3 regions and iRepertoire HTBI primers were used to build TCR beta libraries. TCRdb ran MiXCR on the multiplex PCR reads and lists one entry per CDR3 protein. The table records 400,000 to 500,000 distinct CDR3 sequences, 21% of them present only once. Material: peripheral blood mononuclear cells (PBMCs), obtained when the disease was refractory, from a patient treated with antithyroid drugs. This sequence was found in a female donor with Graves disease. V and J are TRBV2 and TRBJ1-1; D is unclear. CDR3 loop: CASIPNSFTGTEAFF. CDR3 nucleotides: TGTGCCAGCATCCCAAATTCGTTCACGGGGACTGAAGCTTTCTTT.